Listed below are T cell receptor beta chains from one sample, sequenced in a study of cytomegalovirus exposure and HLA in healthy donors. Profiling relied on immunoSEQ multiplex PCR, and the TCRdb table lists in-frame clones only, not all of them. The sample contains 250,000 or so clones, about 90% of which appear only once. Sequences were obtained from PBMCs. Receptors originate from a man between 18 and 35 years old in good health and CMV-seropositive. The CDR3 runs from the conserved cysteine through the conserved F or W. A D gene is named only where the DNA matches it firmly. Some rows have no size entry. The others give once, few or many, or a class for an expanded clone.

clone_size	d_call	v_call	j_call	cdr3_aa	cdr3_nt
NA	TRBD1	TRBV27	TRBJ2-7	CASSLVGTGVYEQYF	TGTGCCAGCAGTTTAGTCGGGACAGGGGTCTACGAGCAGTACTTC
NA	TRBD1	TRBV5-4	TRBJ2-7	CASSPGTEREQYF	TGTGCCAGCAGCCCCGGGACAGAACGCGAGCAGTACTTC
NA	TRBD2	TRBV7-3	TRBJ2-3	CASSSGLGDTQYF	TGTGCCAGCAGCTCAGGACTAGGCGATACGCAGTATTTT
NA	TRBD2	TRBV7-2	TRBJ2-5	CASLAGVGRETQYF	TGTGCCAGCCTAGCGGGAGTGGGGCGAGAGACCCAGTACTTC
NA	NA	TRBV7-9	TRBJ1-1	CASRPGLVDTEAFF	TGTGCCAGCAGGCCGGGGTTGGTGGACACTGAAGCTTTCTTT
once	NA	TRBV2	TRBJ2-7	CASSQDLSYEQYF	TGTGCCAGCAGCCAAGACTTGTCCTACGAGCAGTACTTC
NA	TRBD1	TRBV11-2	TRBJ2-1	CASSQDRNNEQFF	TGTGCCAGCAGCCAGGACAGGAACAATGAGCAGTTCTTC
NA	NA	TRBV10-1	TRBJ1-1	CASTREMNTEAFF	TGCGCCAGCACTCGGGAAATGAACACTGAAGCTTTCTTT
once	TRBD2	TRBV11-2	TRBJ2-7	CASSQGTGLFPYEQYF	TGTGCCAGCAGCCAAGGGACGGGACTATTCCCGTACGAGCAGTACTTC
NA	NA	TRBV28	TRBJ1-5	CATIGVSQPQHF	TGTGCCACCATAGGGGTTTCTCAGCCCCAGCATTTT
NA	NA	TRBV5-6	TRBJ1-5	CASSLTNQPQHF	TGTGCCAGCAGCCTGACGAATCAGCCCCAGCATTTT
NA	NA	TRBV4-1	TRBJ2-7	CASSQVAQEQNYEQYF	TGCGCCAGCAGCCAAGTAGCGCAGGAGCAGAACTACGAGCAGTACTTC
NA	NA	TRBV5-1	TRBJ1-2	CASSLTGLNYGYTF	TGCGCCAGCAGCTTGACAGGGCTTAACTATGGCTACACCTTC
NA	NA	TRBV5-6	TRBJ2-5	CASSGIIQETQYF	TGTGCCAGCAGTGGTATAATTCAAGAGACCCAGTACTTC
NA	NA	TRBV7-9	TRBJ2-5	CASSLGGLETQYF	TGTGCCAGCAGCTTAGGGGGGTTGGAGACCCAGTACTTC
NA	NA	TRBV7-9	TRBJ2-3	CASSLGYSSTDTQYF	TGTGCCAGCAGCTTAGGCTATTCTAGCACAGATACGCAGTATTTT
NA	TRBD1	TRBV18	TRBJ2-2	CASSPLRGEQGRRNGELFF	TGTGCCAGCTCACCACTCCGAGGGGAACAGGGGCGCAGGAACGGGGAGCTGTTTTTT
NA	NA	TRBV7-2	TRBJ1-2	CASSEINTNYGYTF	TGTGCCAGCAGCGAAATTAATACTAACTATGGCTACACCTTC
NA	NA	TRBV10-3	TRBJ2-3	CAIRSLDTQYF	TGTGCCATCAGGAGCTTAGATACGCAGTATTTT
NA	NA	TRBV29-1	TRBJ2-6	CSVAVGKGVSGANVLTF	TGCAGCGTTGCGGTAGGGAAGGGCGTATCTGGGGCCAACGTCCTGACTTTC
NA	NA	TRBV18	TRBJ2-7	CASSPRRAGEQYF	TGTGCCAGCTCACCACGCAGGGCAGGCGAGCAGTACTTC
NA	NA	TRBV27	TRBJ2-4	CATRAGRAKNIQYF	TGTGCCACCAGAGCAGGGCGAGCCAAAAACATTCAGTACTTC
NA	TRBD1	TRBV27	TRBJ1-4	CASRRTGTNEKLFF	TGTGCCAGCAGACGGACAGGGACTAATGAAAAACTGTTTTTT
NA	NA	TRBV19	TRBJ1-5	CASSIGIDLADSNQPQHF	TGTGCCAGTAGTATTGGTATTGACTTGGCGGATAGCAATCAGCCCCAGCATTTT
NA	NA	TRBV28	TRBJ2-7	CASRLPDRNYEQYF	TGTGCCAGCAGGCTCCCAGACAGGAACTACGAGCAGTACTTC
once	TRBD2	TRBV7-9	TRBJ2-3	CASSLAGTRTSTDTQYF	TGTGCCAGCAGCTTAGCTGGGACTAGGACTAGCACAGATACGCAGTATTTT
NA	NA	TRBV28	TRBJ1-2	CASSNRYGYTF	TGTGCCAGCTCTAATAGATATGGCTACACCTTC